These 32 T cell receptor beta chains were sequenced from one sample in a study of naive and memory T cell subsets. An equimolar mix of two oligonucleotides served as the beta constant-region primer for TRBC1 and TRBC2. TCRdb redid the calling of the UMI-ligation and nested PCR reads with MiXCR, one entry per CDR3 protein. Here the sample spans around 31,000 distinct CDR3 sequences, about 10% being singletons. The sample consisted of effector memory CD4+ T cells from blood. Subset here: effector memory, CD45RA- CD27-. Receptors were obtained from a human donor in good health.

This chain joins TRBV6-6 and TRBJ2-2; either TRBD1 or TRBD2 may supply D (7 bases each). V dropped 7 bases and J dropped 13 bases, with 16 bases sitting between them. Germline assignment: CDR1 MNHNY and CDR2 SVGAGI (reference sequence). This CDR3 region has 12 residues. DNA of the CDR3: TGTGCCAGCACCAGGGGGGAGGGCGGGCTGTTTTTT. Its translation: CASTRGEGGLFF.

In this sample, this clonotype turned up a few times. The V and J genes are TRBV20-1 and TRBJ2-1; TRBD2 aligns across 10 bases. V lost 3 bases to trimming and J lost 1 base; unmatched junction nucleotides: 6. The CDR3 covers 16 residues. Germline V gene data show CDR1 as DFQATT and CDR2 as SNEGSKA (reference sequence). The DNA for the CDR3 is TGCAGTGCTAGTCCTAGAGCGGGAGGGTCCTACAATGAGCAGTTCTTC. Translating gives CSASPRAGGSYNEQFF.

In this sample, this clonotype turned up many times. The chain links TRBV10-3 to TRBJ2-7, with unresolved D. The CDR3 sequence is 13 residues long. Trimming took 6 bases from V and 8 from J, leaving 17 bases between them. Germline-derived CDR1 and CDR2 are ENHRY and SYGVKD. CDR3 bases: TGTGCCATCAGCGCTTCCGGTCAGTTTAAGCAGTACTTC. Its translation: CAISASGQFKQYF.

The chain couples TRBV20-1 to TRBJ1-1; tentative D call: TRBD1 (6 bases). With 0 bases removed from V and 1 base from J, the gap between germline ends came to 18 bases. The CDR3 is 17 residues long. Germline CDR1 DFQATT, CDR2 SNEGSKA (reference sequence). The CDR3 reads CSARDGGGSSWNTEAFF. As DNA, the CDR3 is TGCAGTGCTAGAGATGGGGGCGGGTCAAGTTGGAACACTGAAGCTTTCTTT.

In its sample, this clonotype was seen a few times. The chain links TRBV11-2 to TRBJ2-7; D remains unclear. Trimming stripped 2 bases from V and 7 bases from J, with 15 bases between. CDR1 and CDR2 (germline): SGHAT, FQNNGV. The CDR3 loop spans 14 amino acids. In DNA form, the CDR3 reads TGTGCCAGCAGCTTAAACGTGGTTACTGGAGAGCAGTACTTC. Protein: CASSLNVVTGEQYF.

The V and J genes are TRBV4-1 and TRBJ2-2; 15 bases line up with TRBD2. The CDR3 covers 16 residues. CDR1 is MGHRA and CDR2 is YSYEKL in the germline V gene. Trimming at V came to 4 bases and at J to 7 bases, leaving 4 bases not matched to a gene. The CDR3 sequence: CASSRGTSGGRGELFF. The DNA of the CDR3 is TGCGCCAGCAGCCGGGGGACTAGCGGGGGGCGCGGGGAGCTGTTTTTT.

This clonotype has ten or more counts. The chain combines TRBV12-3 or TRBV12-4 with TRBJ1-1; D perhaps matches TRBD1 (5 bases). CDR3 length: 17 amino acids. V dropped 5 bases and J dropped 8 bases, with 27 bases sitting between them. CDR3 protein: CASSPPRETGRYREAFF. The CDR3 DNA reads as TGTGCCAGCAGTCCCCCCCGAGAAACAGGCCGGTATAGGGAAGCTTTCTTT.

The sample holds many counts of this clonotype. The chain carries TRBV19 and TRBJ2-1, with 10 bases that match TRBD2. Germline lookup yields CDR1 LNHDA and CDR2 SQIVND (reference sequence). V lost 4 bases, J lost 9 bases, and 6 bases stayed unmatched. This CDR3 comprises 14 residues. This CDR3 is CASSKKREGGEQFF. CDR3 DNA: TGTGCCAGTAGTAAAAAGCGGGAGGGCGGTGAGCAGTTCTTC.

This clonotype was seen a few times. CDR3 coding DNA: TGCGCCAGCAGCCTTAGCGGGAGTGAGTACAATGAGCAGTTCTTC. Translated, it gives CASSLSGSEYNEQFF. The chain carries TRBV5-1 and TRBJ2-1; 9 positions match TRBD2. Germline values: CDR1 SGHRS, CDR2 YFSETQ. The junction had 6 bases not matched to a gene; V was cut back by 4 bases and J by 4 bases. The length of the CDR3 is 15 residues.

This clonotype was counted a few times. V usage is TRBV12-3 or TRBV12-4 and J usage is TRBJ1-5; tentative D call: TRBD1 (6 bases). V lost 6 bases, J lost 2 bases, and 17 bases lay in between. There are 16 residues in the CDR3. The CDR3 is CASSHSGGAGNQPQHF. CDR3 DNA sequence: TGTGCCAGCAGCCATTCGGGGGGGGCGGGCAATCAGCCCCAGCATTTT.

The V call is TRBV5-5, the J call TRBJ2-7; D is unresolved. Between the trimmed V and J ends, which lost 0 bases and 6 bases, there was a span of 19 bases. The CDR3 totals 16 residues. Germline-derived CDR1 and CDR2 are SGHKS and YYEKEE (reference sequence). CDR3: CASSLVGSGFLVEQYF. For the CDR3, the DNA is TGTGCCAGCAGCTTGGTAGGGTCTGGGTTTCTCGTCGAGCAGTACTTC.

This clonotype was counted ten times or more. This rearrangement joins TRBV4-1 to TRBJ1-2; D gene ambiguous. Germline V gives CDR1 MGHRA, CDR2 YSYEKL. The V and J ends lost 1 base and 2 bases respectively, with 8 bases between them. The CDR3 sequence is 14 residues long. The CDR3 coding sequence is TGCGCCAGCAGCCAAGGACACCAGAACTATGGCTACACCTTC. It yields the protein CASSQGHQNYGYTF.

In its sample, this clonotype was seen many times. V is TRBV6-6 and J is TRBJ2-5; D unclear. V was cut by 5 bases and J by 4 bases, with 5 bases left in between. Germline V gene sequence: CDR1 MNHNY, CDR2 SVGAGI (reference sequence). This CDR3 has 11 residues. The CDR3 sequence: CASSQAETQYF. CDR3 sequence (DNA): TGTGCCAGCAGTCAGGCAGAGACCCAGTACTTC.

This clonotype was seen a handful of times. The chain combines TRBV6-2 or TRBV6-3 with TRBJ2-1; unclear D gene. Trimming took 7 bases from V and 0 from J, leaving 4 bases between them. The CDR3 has 12 amino acids. CDR1 and CDR2 (germline): MNHEY, SVGEGT. The CDR3: CASKSSYNEQFF. CDR3 DNA: TGTGCCAGCAAAAGCTCCTACAATGAGCAGTTCTTC.

This clonotype was detected ten times or more. V and J are TRBV20-1 and TRBJ1-5; 10 nucleotides align to TRBD1. This CDR3 is built from 14 residues. CDR1 and CDR2 from the germline V gene are DFQATT and SNEGSKA (reference sequence). Unmatched junction bases numbered 6, after V lost 6 bases and J lost 4 bases. In DNA, the CDR3 is TGCAGTGCCCCCGGGACAGGGGTTAATCAGCCCCAGCATTTT. Protein: CSAPGTGVNQPQHF.

The genes are TRBV12-3 or TRBV12-4 and TRBJ2-7; 9 positions match TRBD1. The CDR3 has 14 residues. Trimming removed 4 bases from V and 4 bases from J; junction bases left unmatched: 5. The CDR3 sequence: CASSYRDREYEQYF. In DNA, the CDR3 is TGTGCCAGCAGTTACAGGGACAGGGAGTACGAGCAGTACTTC.

Ten or more counts support this clonotype. V is TRBV12-3 or TRBV12-4 and J is TRBJ2-5; D is unclear. This CDR3 has 11 residues. Between the trimmed V and J ends, which lost 6 bases and 4 bases, there was a span of 6 bases. CDR3 DNA: TGTGCCAGCAGCCGAGGAGAGACCCAGTACTTC. Its translation: CASSRGETQYF.

This clonotype was seen many times. DNA for the CDR3: TGCGCCAGCAGCTTTCGCCCTATGAGTGATGAGCAGTTCTTC. Residues: CASSFRPMSDEQFF. The chain is built from TRBV5-1 and TRBJ2-1, with D unresolved. Trimming cost V 2 bases and J 8 bases, with 14 bases left between them. CDR1 SGHRS and CDR2 YFSETQ come from the germline V gene. The CDR3 spans 14 residues.

In this sample, this clonotype turned up many times. The chain is built from TRBV14 and TRBJ1-1; no definite D call. The V end was cut by 4 bases, the J end by 3 bases, with 15 bases between. Per the germline V gene, CDR1 is SGHDN and CDR2 is FVKESK. CDR3 size: 15 residues. The CDR3 DNA is TGTGCCAGCAGCCCAAAGGTCCGGGATGACACTGAAGCTTTCTTT. It yields the protein CASSPKVRDDTEAFF.

This clonotype came up many times. The chain joins TRBV27 to TRBJ2-1; 12 bases are a match to TRBD1. Unmatched junction bases numbered 4, after V lost 4 bases and J lost 6 bases. This CDR3 contains 15 residues. Germline-derived CDR1 and CDR2 are MNHEY and SMNVEV (reference sequence). The DNA of the CDR3 is TGTGCCAGCAGTTGGGGGACAGGGGGCCGCAATGAGCAGTTCTTC. This encodes CASSWGTGGRNEQFF.

The rearrangement links TRBV5-1 to TRBJ2-3; no firm D call. The CDR3 consists of 14 residues. Trimming removed 7 bases at V and 4 bases at J, with 16 bases between. CDR1 SGHRS and CDR2 YFSETQ come from the germline V gene. The CDR3 protein is CASSASSKSDTQYF. CDR3 nucleotide sequence: TGCGCCAGCTCAGCTTCCTCCAAGTCAGATACGCAGTATTTT.

This clonotype was detected a few times. The chain is built from TRBV7-2 and TRBJ2-3; 7 bases line up with TRBD2. J was trimmed by 14 bases and V by 1 base; bases with no gene match: 12. The CDR3 contains 14 residues. Germline CDR1 SGHTA, CDR2 FQGNSA. The CDR3 sequence: CASSLEGGPIAGYF. Written as DNA, the CDR3 is TGTGCCAGCAGCTTAGAAGGTGGGCCGATAGCGGGGTATTTT.

This clonotype was detected only a few times. DNA for the CDR3: TGTGCCAGTCCTCCAAACAGGGGGAACACTGAAGCTTTCTTT. Translated, it gives CASPPNRGNTEAFF. This chain links TRBV28 with TRBJ1-1; TRBD1 matches at 7 bases. The CDR3 is 14 residues long. V dropped 9 bases and J dropped 1; count of bases not matched to a gene: 8. Germline assignment: CDR1 MDHEN and CDR2 SYDVKM.

This clonotype appeared many times. The chain links TRBV30 to TRBJ1-5, with 7 bases lining up with TRBD1. The CDR3 sequence is 14 residues long. The junction had 13 bases not matched to a gene; V was cut back by 4 bases and J by 10 bases. Germline lookup yields CDR1 GTSNPN and CDR2 SVGIG (reference sequence). CDR3 amino acids: CAWTGGKGVGPQHF. The CDR3 nucleotides read TGTGCCTGGACAGGGGGAAAGGGTGTCGGACCCCAGCATTTT.

V usage is TRBV5-1 and J usage is TRBJ2-3; D is unresolved. Per germline, CDR1 SGHRS and CDR2 YFSETQ. The germline V and J ends were trimmed by 0 bases and 4 bases, with 9 bases remaining between them. The CDR3 covers 14 residues. CDR3 nucleotides: TGCGCCAGCAGCTTGGAGGGCAGCCCAGATACGCAGTATTTT. As protein: CASSLEGSPDTQYF. The complete variable domain, with remaining parts taken from reference TRBV5-1 and TRBJ2-3, reads KAGVTQTPRYLIKTRGQQVTLSCSPISGHRSVSWYQQTPGQGLQFLFEYFSETQRNKGNFPGRFSGRQFSNSRSEMNVSTLELGDSALYLCASSLEGSPDTQYFGPGTRLTVL.

The V call is TRBV7-9, the J call TRBJ2-7; perhaps TRBD2 as D (5 bases). The CDR3 runs to 14 residues. The germline V gene encodes CDR1 SEHNR and CDR2 FQNEAQ (reference sequence). Trimming took 8 bases from V and 6 from J, leaving 20 bases between them. The CDR3 DNA sequence: TGTGCCAGCTCCTCACAAGCGGTAACGGGCGAGCAGTACTTC. Its protein product is CASSSQAVTGEQYF.

Sample share makes this clonotype medium-sized. The chain uses TRBV25-1 and TRBJ2-3; TRBD2 is a possible D gene (5 bases). Looked up from germline, CDR1 is MGHDK and CDR2 is SYGVNS. The ends were cut back, 6 bases at V and 0 bases at J, with 10 bases in the middle. This CDR3 is 14 amino acids long. This CDR3 is CASSGLKSTDTQYF. The DNA of the CDR3 is TGTGCCAGCAGCGGACTGAAGAGCACAGATACGCAGTATTTT.

V and J are TRBV6-1 and TRBJ2-2, with D possibly TRBD1 on 6 matching bases. V lost 6 bases to trimming and J lost 0 bases, with 8 bases between them. CDR3 length equals 14 residues. Germline values: CDR1 MNHNS, CDR2 SASEGT. The CDR3 bases are TGTGCCAGCAGACAGGGCGCGAACACCGGGGAGCTGTTTTTT. It translates to CASRQGANTGELFF.

This clonotype was recorded at least ten times. The chain employs TRBV20-1 and TRBJ2-7; TRBD2 matches 11 bases. The CDR3 consists of 12 residues. CDR1 and CDR2 from the germline V gene are DFQATT and SNEGSKA (reference sequence). CDR3 coding DNA: TGCAGCGCGACTAGCGGGAAGGGAGAGCAGTACTTC. Translation gives CSATSGKGEQYF.

This clonotype was detected a few times. The genes are TRBV3-1 and TRBJ1-2; D is possibly TRBD1 (5 bases). This CDR3 spans 16 amino acids. Germline CDR1 LGHDT, CDR2 YNNKEL (reference sequence). The V and J ends lost 4 bases and 0 bases respectively, with 15 bases between them. CDR3 region: CASSPFGQGTNYGYTF. CDR3 bases: TGTGCCAGCAGCCCCTTTGGGCAGGGAACTAACTATGGCTACACCTTC.

This clonotype was seen many times. The V and J genes are TRBV7-2 and TRBJ2-7; 12 nucleotides line up with TRBD1. V gave up 5 bases and J gave up 6 bases; unmatched junction bases: 8. Germline loops: CDR1 SGHTA, CDR2 FQGNSA. The length of the CDR3 is 15 residues. The CDR3 reads CASSLTGTGGSEQYF. The CDR3 DNA reads as TGTGCCAGCAGCCTTACCGGGACAGGGGGCTCCGAGCAGTACTTC.

The gene calls are TRBV7-2 and TRBJ2-7; D perhaps matches TRBD1 (6 bases). The CDR3 runs to 14 residues. Deletions cut 5 bases from V and 4 bases from J, with 15 bases between. Germline V gene data show CDR1 as SGHTA and CDR2 as FQGNSA. This CDR3 is CASSRGRGSYEQYF. The CDR3 DNA reads as TGTGCCAGCAGCCGCGGCAGGGGTAGTTACGAGCAGTACTTC.